Described below is a single T cell receptor (beta chain) sequence and its context. This clone occurred a few times. Its antigen is still unknown. Base-call qualities are not available, and no considerably larger clone is one nucleotide away. The cohort consisted of fewer than 700 healthy bone marrow donors. Cohort members were all nominally healthy when sampled, although unrecorded immune exposures were likely present. The donor tested CMV seropositive, placing the donor among the roughly 270 seropositive members of the cohort. Every donor gave a peripheral blood sample, and the peripheral blood mononuclear cells from that sample were used for TCR beta sequencing. Genomic DNA was extracted from the blood cell samples with the Qiagen DNeasy Blood Extraction Kit. Library preparation employed the immunoSEQ multiplex PCR assay. For the multiplex PCR, a mixture combining 60 forward primers for TCR Vbeta segments and 13 reverse primers for TCR Jbeta segments was used. Amplification of the CDR3 region of rearranged TCR beta genes was performed with a multiplex PCR assay on genomic DNA. The amplified TCR beta libraries were sequenced on the Illumina HiSeq System as 87-base-pair reads. The authors' pipeline ran thus. A later analysis tallied approximately 87 million unique TCR beta chains across the 640 or so repertoires, and about 10 million of those chains were shared by two or more donors. Raw reads were error-corrected and collapsed into unique sequences by a nearest-neighbor algorithm in which closely related sequences were merged to remove PCR and sequencing errors. Alignment of CDR3 sequences to IMGT reference sequences was used to assign V, D and J gene segments. For a sequence to be retained, a match of at least six nucleotides was required to both a V gene segment and a J gene segment. A rearrangement counted as productive if the CDR3 had no stop codons and remained in frame with V and J, and every other rearrangement counted as non-productive. CDR3 was defined by IMGT convention, running from the second conserved V-encoded cysteine to the conserved J-encoded phenylalanine. Sequences without an unambiguous match to a single V gene segment were excluded from the earlier analysis of 587 of the donors. An earlier analysis of a few hundred of the donors called V segments functional above 56.7% productive rearrangements and segregating when the between-donor standard deviation exceeded 5%. To diagnose cytomegalovirus status from the catalog of TCR beta chain sequences, a statistical classification framework was built. A later analysis assigned V and J genes by comparing TCR nucleotide sequences with IMGT/GENE-DB human TR gene sequences. In a later analysis, CDR3 sequences and most-parsimonious VDJ recombination scenarios were assigned using the TCRdist pipeline. In a later analysis, every TCR beta chain was defined by the combination of its CDR3 amino acid sequence and its V-gene family, and reads without a unique V-gene family were dropped. As a way to deal with suspected cross-contamination and a sequencing artifact, a later analysis dropped roughly 620 nucleotide sequences that were highly shared and had low generation probability. A later analysis calculated a clonal expansion index for each public chain from normalized within-repertoire ranks of inferred template counts. In a later analysis, generation probabilities were computed using a VDJ recombination model fitted to out-of-frame rearrangements, and the results were checked against IGoR. In a later analysis, TCR-TCR, TCR-HLA and TCR-CMV co-occurrence was scored with hypergeometric tests, and a repertoire-size bias correction was applied to TCR pairs. In a later analysis, false discovery rates were estimated by permuting HLA or CMV assignments 20 times. In a later analysis, co-occurring TCRs were grouped using DBSCAN, and TCRdist sequence similarity was added for clustering within HLA-allele-positive subsets. Co-occurrence clustering excluded repertoires with fewer than 30,000 or more than 120,000 public chains, plus five with anomalous nucleotide sharing. The table was pulled from immuneACCESS by TCRdb, which kept in-frame rearrangements only. Such tables lose some clones; where checked, under half of the loss comes from unresolved V genes, and the rest has no known cause. That table supplies the V and J calls and clone size; D and trimming were determined from the DNA. In all, the sample holds tens of thousands of clones, and roughly nine tenths of those were seen once. The ten largest clones take up 12% of the sample.

This sample was taken from a study of cytomegalovirus exposure and HLA in healthy donors (dated 2017 in TCRdb). Regarding the research as a whole: In an earlier analysis of 450 to 750 of the donors, 250 to 350 Gb of sequence data and 120 million or so unique TCR beta sequences from 150 million to 200 million T cells were reported. Every discovery cohort repertoire had been produced on one sequencing platform. About five DR-DQ haplotypes were treated as single units for association and clustering because of strong linkage in the cohort. The study was designed to test whether signatures of past pathogen exposure could be identified by cataloging public T cell receptors. Across some 400 genotyped donors of the cohort, an average of about 240,000 unique TCR beta nucleotide sequences per donor were sequenced, and approximately 17% of those sequences were non-productive. A later genetic analysis took genome-wide SNP genotypes for about 55% of the 666 donors and used that subset as a discovery cohort. Among the approximately 400 genotyped donors, approximately 81% belonged to the genetic ancestry cluster associated with self-reported Caucasian donors. HLA typing covered class I and class II loci at four-digit resolution. Typing coverage differed by locus: A, B, C, DRB1 and DQB1 were typed in about 629-630 donors, DQA1 in around 500, DPA1 in some 600, and DPB1 in roughly 450. The study used immunosequencing to profile the T cell repertoires of approximately 640 subjects and linked those repertoires to cytomegalovirus serostatus. Roughly 300 gigabases of sequencing data and 75 million to 85 million unique TCR sequences made up an early release that covered around 640 HLA-typed donors. An earlier analysis of 500 to 650 of the donors applied high-throughput TCR beta sequencing to assess whether each TCR beta V gene segment acted as functional or pseudogenic. Donor age, sex, ethnicity and CMV serostatus were compiled alongside the repertoire data. Besides the first cohort of 550 to 750 subjects, a separate validation cohort made up of 120 different subjects was used. High-throughput TCR immunosequencing, statistical association of individual TCRs with disease status, and machine learning were combined to predict cytomegalovirus infection status. A later analysis re-analyzed previously published TCR beta repertoires from 660 or so donors and added high-resolution HLA genotyping to study TCR occurrence patterns. The later analysis used no new phenotypic data to find candidate immune exposures, relying instead on TCR beta sequences and their occurrence across donors.

Reading from cysteine to phenylalanine, the CDR3 counts 14 amino acids. Just the 42-base CDR3 DNA is kept, in frame starting at base 1. The germline V gene (reference sequence) yields SGHKS for CDR1 and YYEKEE for CDR2. V is reduced by 3 bases and J by 2 bases, leaving a spacing of 12 bases between them. Points the paper makes about the study in general: In an earlier analysis of roughly 500 of the donors, most TCR beta V segments appeared in productive rearrangements about 90% or about 30% of the time, broadly matching IMGT annotations. Presence/absence analyses assumed roughly uniform sequencing depth across donors, an assumption that may not hold. V-gene and J-gene trimming of TCR beta chains was associated with a missense DCLRE1C variant in a later genetic analysis, and the association was replicated in an independent cohort. Strong co-occurrence of HLA alleles, especially DR and DQ, made assigning TCR associations to individual alleles difficult. CMV serostatus was the only immune exposure information available for the cohort. Most CMV-associated TCR beta chains appeared to be HLA-restricted in a later analysis, and the HLA associations seemed to be driven largely by CMV exposure. A later analysis found that HLA-associated TCR beta chains were more clonally expanded and had lower generation probabilities than equally common non-associated chains. According to a later analysis, TCR association rates differed among HLA loci, with DRB1 alleles showing the most associated TCRs and HLA-C alleles showing the fewest. A group of highly shared sequence variants was considered likely to be a technical artifact of the sequencing pipeline. Because HLA typing was missing for some donors at each locus, association tests included only the typed subset. Linkage disequilibrium might explain the correlated functional status among segregating V segments, but an unknown experimental factor could not be excluded. Several of the top co-occurrence clusters appeared to be linked to parvovirus B19, influenza, CMV and Epstein-Barr virus, according to a later analysis. This cohort had only TCR beta chains sequenced, and the lack of alpha or paired-chain data limited which features could be detected. Compared with the approximately 670-donor mean, donors in an Asian-associated ancestry cluster had fewer N-insertions in productive TCRs, according to a later genetic analysis. A further reported finding was that TCR beta sequences accurately predicted the HLA-A and HLA-B alleles for most subjects in the first cohort. The authors suggested that the approach could potentially be generalized to other disease states and immunological phenotypes. Three of the identified cytomegalovirus-associated TCR beta chains were confirmed in vitro to be specific for cytomegalovirus antigens. Some IMGT-functional V segments, including TRBV6-2 and TRBV6-3, could not be distinguished by the 87-base-pair reads and were therefore excluded. A total of 150 to 200 TCR beta chains were listed by the study as associated with cytomegalovirus. While some public TCRs were present in many individuals, most TCR sequences turned up only very rarely across donors. The classifier was reported to diagnose cytomegalovirus status with high specificity and sensitivity in both the original and validation cohorts. In a later analysis, some 18,000 TCR beta sequences were associated with specific HLA alleles at a false discovery rate of 0.05. Because counts were too low, roughly 17 rarely observed V segments, including chromosome 9 orphons, were left out of the earlier analysis of 587 of the donors.

The sequence joins TRBV5-5 to TRBJ2-7; perhaps TRBD2 is the D gene, with 6 bases matching. This TCR was sampled from a woman aged 25 to 39 in good health and CMV-seropositive. The sequenced sample consisted of PBMCs. The nucleotide sequence is given as TGTGCCAGCAGCTCCATTAGCGGAACCTACGAGCAGTACTTC. The resulting protein is CASSSISGTYEQYF.